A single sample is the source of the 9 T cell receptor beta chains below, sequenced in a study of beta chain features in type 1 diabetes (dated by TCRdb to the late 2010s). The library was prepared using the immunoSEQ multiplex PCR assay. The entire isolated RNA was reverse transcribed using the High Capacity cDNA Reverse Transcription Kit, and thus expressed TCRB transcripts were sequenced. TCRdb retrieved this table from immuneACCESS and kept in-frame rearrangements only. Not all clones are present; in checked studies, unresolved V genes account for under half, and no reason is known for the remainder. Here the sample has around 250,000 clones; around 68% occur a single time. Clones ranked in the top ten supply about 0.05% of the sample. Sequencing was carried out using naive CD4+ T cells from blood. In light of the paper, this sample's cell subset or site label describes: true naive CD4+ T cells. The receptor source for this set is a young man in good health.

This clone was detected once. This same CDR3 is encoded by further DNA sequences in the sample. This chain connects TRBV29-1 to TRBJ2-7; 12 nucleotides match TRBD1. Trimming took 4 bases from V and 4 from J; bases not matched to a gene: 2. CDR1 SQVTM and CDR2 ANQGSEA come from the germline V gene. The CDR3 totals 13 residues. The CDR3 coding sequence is TGCAGCGTTGCGGGACAGGGGGCGTACGAGCAGTACTTC. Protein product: CSVAGQGAYEQYF.

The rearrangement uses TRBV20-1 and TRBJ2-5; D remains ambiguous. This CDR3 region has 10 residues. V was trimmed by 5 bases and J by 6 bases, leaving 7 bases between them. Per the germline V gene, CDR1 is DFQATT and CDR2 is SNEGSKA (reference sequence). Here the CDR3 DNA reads TGCAGTGCTGCCTACCAGACCCAGTACTTC. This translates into CSAAYQTQYF.

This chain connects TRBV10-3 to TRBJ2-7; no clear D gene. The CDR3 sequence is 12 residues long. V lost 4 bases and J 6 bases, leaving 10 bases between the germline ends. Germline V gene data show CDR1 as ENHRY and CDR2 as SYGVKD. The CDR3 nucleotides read TGTGCCATCAGTGTGGAATTAGGCGAGCAGTACTTC. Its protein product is CAISVELGEQYF.

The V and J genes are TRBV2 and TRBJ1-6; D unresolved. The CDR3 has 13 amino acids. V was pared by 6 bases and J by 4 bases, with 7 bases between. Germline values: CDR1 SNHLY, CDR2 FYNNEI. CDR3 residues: CASRRGYNSPLHF. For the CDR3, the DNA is TGTGCCAGCAGGAGAGGGTATAATTCACCCCTCCACTTT.

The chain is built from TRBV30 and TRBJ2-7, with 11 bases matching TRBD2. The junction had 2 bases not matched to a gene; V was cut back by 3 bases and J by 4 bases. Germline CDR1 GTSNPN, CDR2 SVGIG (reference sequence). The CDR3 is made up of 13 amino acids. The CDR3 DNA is TGTGCCTGGAGCCTAGCGGGAGGTTACGAGCAGTACTTC. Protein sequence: CAWSLAGGYEQYF.

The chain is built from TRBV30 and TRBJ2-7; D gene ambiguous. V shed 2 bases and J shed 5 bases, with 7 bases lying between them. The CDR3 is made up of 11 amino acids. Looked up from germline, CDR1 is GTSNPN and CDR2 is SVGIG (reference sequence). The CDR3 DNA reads TGTGCCTGGAGTCTATACAACGAGCAGTACTTC. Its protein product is CAWSLYNEQYF.

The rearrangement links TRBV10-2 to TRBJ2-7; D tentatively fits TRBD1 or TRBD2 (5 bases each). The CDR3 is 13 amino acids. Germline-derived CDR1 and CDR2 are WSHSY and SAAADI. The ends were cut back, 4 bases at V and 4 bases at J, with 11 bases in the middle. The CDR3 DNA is TGCGCCAGCAGTGCGGGACCGATGTACGAGCAGTACTTC. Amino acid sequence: CASSAGPMYEQYF.

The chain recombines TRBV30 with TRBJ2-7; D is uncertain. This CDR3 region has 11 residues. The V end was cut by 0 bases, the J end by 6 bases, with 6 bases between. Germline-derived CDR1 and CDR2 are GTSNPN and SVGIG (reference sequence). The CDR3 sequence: CAWSVSSEQYF. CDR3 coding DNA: TGTGCCTGGAGTGTTTCGAGCGAGCAGTACTTC.

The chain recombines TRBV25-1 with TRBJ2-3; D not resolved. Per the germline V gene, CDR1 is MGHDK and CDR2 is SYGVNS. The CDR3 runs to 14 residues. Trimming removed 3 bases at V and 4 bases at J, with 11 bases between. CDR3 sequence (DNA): TGTGCCAGCAGTGACTCTTGGGCGGCAGATACGCAGTATTTT. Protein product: CASSDSWAADTQYF.